These 21 T cell receptor beta chains were all obtained from the same sample, sequenced in a study of beta chain features in type 1 diabetes. Broader study findings: There was a moderate but significant shortening of TCRB CDR3s in all four CD4+ subsets of Type 1 diabetes patients.

Sequencing targeted expressed TCRB transcripts, as all isolated RNA had been reverse transcribed. The protocol was immunoSEQ multiplex PCR, while the TCRdb copy is restricted to in-frame clones and leaves out a portion. The sample carries roughly 100,000 clones, 25% to 35% recorded once. The antigens these receptors bind are not known. The specimen was central memory CD4+ T cells from blood. The receptors come from a woman in her late teens or twenties with type 1 diabetes.

CDR3 sequence (DNA): TGCGCCAGCAGCTCCCAAGGACGGGGACAAGAGACCCAGTACTTC. The encoded protein is CASSSQGRGQETQYF. The chain uses TRBV5-1 and TRBJ2-5; a weak D match, TRBD2 (5 bases). V was cut by 3 bases and J by 2 bases, with 14 bases left in between. Germline V gene lookup returns CDR1 SGHRS and CDR2 YFSETQ. The CDR3 runs to 15 residues.

V and J are TRBV11-2 and TRBJ2-1; the match to TRBD2 covers 13 bases. This CDR3 region has 16 residues. The J segment lost 9 bases and the V segment lost 0 bases, leaving 5 bases of the junction unmatched. Germline CDR1 reads SGHAT; CDR2 reads FQNNGV. Written as DNA, the CDR3 is TGTGCCAGCAGCTTAGAAGGGACTAGCGGGATCGGTGAGCAGTTCTTC. Its translation: CASSLEGTSGIGEQFF.

This clone was found a few times. The chain is built from TRBV10-2 and TRBJ2-1; 9 bases line up with TRBD1. The CDR3 contains 13 residues. The ends lost 8 bases at V and 7 bases at J; junction bases unmatched: 6. Germline V gives CDR1 WSHSY, CDR2 SAAADI. This CDR3 reads CASRRDRENEQFF. Written as DNA, the CDR3 is TGCGCCAGCCGCCGGGACAGGGAGAATGAGCAGTTCTTC.

The chain is built from TRBV2 and TRBJ1-2, with no clear D. Germline loops: CDR1 SNHLY, CDR2 FYNNEI. This CDR3 comprises 14 residues. Trimming stripped 4 bases from V and 5 bases from J, with 14 bases between. In nucleotides, the CDR3 is TGTGCCAGCAGTGCCACCGGACTGAATTATGGCTACACCTTC. As protein: CASSATGLNYGYTF.

V gene TRBV10-3 combines with J gene TRBJ1-2; a weak D match, TRBD1 (5 bases). Germline V CDR1 and CDR2: ENHRY, SYGVKD. V gave up 6 bases and J gave up 2 bases, with 13 bases separating them. The CDR3 extends over 14 amino acids. The CDR3 region is CAIRLDGGNYGYTF. The DNA for the CDR3 is TGTGCCATCAGGCTAGACGGGGGGAACTATGGCTACACCTTC.

The CDR3 loop is CASSSGNGYTF. CDR3 coding DNA: TGTGCCAGCAGTTCAGGGAATGGCTACACCTTC. J is TRBJ1-2 and V is TRBV6-5; D is possibly TRBD1 (5 bases). Germline assignment: CDR1 MNHEY and CDR2 SVGAGI. The germline V and J ends were trimmed by 4 bases and 6 bases, with 6 bases remaining between them. The CDR3 consists of 11 residues.

This chain connects TRBV29-1 to TRBJ2-7; 8 bases map to TRBD1. The CDR3 has 13 amino acids. Germline assignment: CDR1 SQVTM and CDR2 ANQGSEA. V shed 4 bases, J shed 3 bases, and the junction held 5 bases outside the gene matches. The CDR3 reads CSVGGQGGYEQYF. The CDR3 DNA reads TGCAGCGTTGGTGGACAGGGCGGCTACGAGCAGTACTTC.

This chain joins TRBV11-2 and TRBJ2-1, with 8 bases that match TRBD2. This CDR3 region has 16 residues. Germline-derived CDR1 and CDR2 are SGHAT and FQNNGV. The junction had 12 bases not matched to a gene; V was cut back by 1 base and J by 10 bases. Written as DNA, the CDR3 is TGTGCCAGCAGCTTAGGGGGCGGGACTAGACTTGTCGAGCAGTTCTTC. Translating it yields CASSLGGGTRLVEQFF.

The V gene is TRBV18, the J gene TRBJ1-5; TRBD1 agrees at 8 bases. The CDR3 is 15 amino acids. The germline V gene has CDR1 KGHSH and CDR2 LQKENI. V lost 3 bases and J lost 4; bases outside the gene matches: 5. CDR3 in DNA: TGTGCCAGCTCACCCCGACAGGGGCTAAATCAGCCCCAGCATTTT. This gives the protein CASSPRQGLNQPQHF.

The gene calls are TRBV29-1 and TRBJ2-1; possible D gene TRBD2, 6 bases. V dropped 6 bases and J dropped 12 bases, with 21 bases sitting between them. The CDR3 consists of 13 residues. Germline V lookup: CDR1 SQVTM, CDR2 ANQGSEA. Here the CDR3 reads CSVETQSTRWQFF. The CDR3 DNA is TGCAGCGTAGAAACTCAGTCGACTAGGTGGCAGTTCTTC.

This clone was observed a few times. The chain combines TRBV10-2 with TRBJ1-1; perhaps TRBD1 as D (5 bases). Germline values: CDR1 WSHSY, CDR2 SAAADI. The CDR3 spans 12 residues. Trimming removed 8 bases from V and 4 bases from J, with 11 bases in between. The DNA for the CDR3 is TGCGCCAGCCGTTGGGGGGGCACTGAAGCTTTCTTT. Its protein is CASRWGGTEAFF.

This chain uses TRBV28 with TRBJ1-5; D unclear. Germline CDR1 MDHEN, CDR2 SYDVKM. V was trimmed by 3 bases and J by 3 bases, leaving 6 bases between them. The CDR3 loop spans 13 amino acids. Here the CDR3 DNA reads TGTGCCAGCAGTTTCCAGGCCAATCAGCCCCAGCATTTT. Translated, it gives CASSFQANQPQHF. Drawing the rest from reference TRBV28 and TRBJ1-5, the complete variable domain is DVKVTQSSRYLVKRTGEKVFLECVQDMDHENMFWYRQDPGLGLRLIYFSYDVKMKEKGDIPEGYSVSREKKERFSLILESASTNQTSMYLCASSFQANQPQHFGDGTRLSIL.

The chain employs TRBV18 and TRBJ2-3, with TRBD2 identical over 8 bases. Looked up from germline, CDR1 is KGHSH and CDR2 is LQKENI. Trimming removed 1 base from V and 2 bases from J; junction bases left unmatched: 5. The CDR3 totals 16 residues. CDR3 sequence (DNA): TGTGCCAGCTCACCACAGGGACTAGGAGTCACAGATACGCAGTATTTT. This codes for CASSPQGLGVTDTQYF.

The gene calls are TRBV2 and TRBJ1-5; 9 bases are shared with TRBD1. The CDR3 spans 14 residues. The germline V gene has CDR1 SNHLY and CDR2 FYNNEI. V lost 6 bases and J lost 4; bases outside the gene matches: 4. Here the CDR3 DNA reads TGTGCCAGCAGAGCCGGGACAGGGAATCAGCCCCAGCATTTT. Encoded protein: CASRAGTGNQPQHF.

The chain joins TRBV5-6 to TRBJ2-3; D is unclear. In germline, CDR1 is SGHDT, CDR2 YYEEEE. The CDR3 totals 13 residues. Trimming took off 7 bases at V and 3 bases at J, with 12 bases between the two ends. CDR3 nucleotide sequence: TGTGCCAGCGCCTGGGCTCGGACAGATACGCAGTATTTT. It specifies CASAWARTDTQYF.

The V and J genes are TRBV5-1 and TRBJ2-1, with D perhaps matching TRBD2 (6 bases). This CDR3 spans 15 amino acids. V was shortened by 1 base and J by 8 bases, with 16 bases between the two germline ends. The V gene's germline CDR1 is SGHRS and CDR2 YFSETQ. CDR3 amino acids: CASSLSAGTFDEQFF. DNA of the CDR3: TGCGCCAGCAGCTTGTCTGCGGGAACATTCGATGAGCAGTTCTTC.

The V call is TRBV10-3, the J call TRBJ2-1, with 13 bases aligning to TRBD2. The CDR3 is 15 residues long. Trimming removed 8 bases from V and 6 bases from J; junction bases left unmatched: 7. Per germline, CDR1 ENHRY and CDR2 SYGVKD. CDR3 amino acids: CAIRPTSGRGNEQFF. DNA for the CDR3: TGTGCCATCCGACCCACTAGCGGGAGGGGCAATGAGCAGTTCTTC.

This chain joins TRBV7-2 and TRBJ2-4, with D possibly matching TRBD2 (5 bases). V lost 2 bases to trimming and J lost 14 bases, with 16 bases between them. Per the germline V gene, CDR1 is SGHTA and CDR2 is FQGNSA. The CDR3 length is 13 residues. The CDR3, as DNA: TGTGCCAGCAGCTTAATGAGTGACTATAGGAAGTACTTC. This codes for CASSLMSDYRKYF.

The V call is TRBV6-1, the J call TRBJ2-1; TRBD1 agrees at 7 bases. V trimming: 6 bases; J trimming: 6 bases; junction bases outside the gene matches: 11. The germline gives CDR1 MNHNS, CDR2 SASEGT. This CDR3 region has 15 residues. The CDR3 DNA is TGTGCCAGCAGCCCCAAGGACAGGAATTCCAATGAGCAGTTCTTC. Its protein product is CASSPKDRNSNEQFF.

The table lists this clone with a few counts. The V gene is TRBV11-2, the J gene TRBJ2-7; 8 nucleotides line up with TRBD2. Germline assignment: CDR1 SGHAT and CDR2 FQNNGV. The length of the CDR3 is 16 residues. Trimming removed 4 bases from V and 6 bases from J; junction bases left unmatched: 14. The CDR3 region is CASSYERFGRAGEQYV. The CDR3 DNA is TGTGCCAGCAGCTATGAAAGATTCGGGAGGGCGGGCGAGCAGTACGTC.

The rearrangement links TRBV19 to TRBJ2-3; 8 bases agree with TRBD1. The CDR3 is 14 residues long. With V trimmed by 6 bases and J by 3 bases, 5 bases remained unmatched. Germline CDR1 is LNHDA and CDR2 is SQIVND (reference sequence). DNA of the CDR3: TGTGCCAGTAGGGGGGGACAGGAGACAGATACGCAGTATTTT. As protein: CASRGGQETDTQYF. The full variable domain, completed using reference TRBV19 and TRBJ2-3, is DGGITQSPKYLFRKEGQNVTLSCEQNLNHDAMYWYRQDPGQGLRLIYYSQIVNDFQKGDIAEGYSVSREKKESFPLTVTSAQKNPTAFYLCASRGGQETDTQYFGPGTRLTVL.